A selection of T cell receptor beta chains follows, all from one sample in a study of T cell repertoires in cytomegalovirus infection. TCRdb re-called the reads with MiXCR, one entry per CDR3 protein. Of about 120,000 distinct CDR3 sequences in the sample, 30% are singletons; the top ten hold 40% to 45%. No antigen has been assigned to these receptors. The sample in question was CD8+ T cells from cultured PBMCs, obtained from culture after CMV antigen stimulation. These receptors were obtained from a human donor in good health (CMV status not recorded). Some clones in this sample may be carry-over from other donors' samples. Both conserved end residues are part of each CDR3. The D gene is left open where the match is weak. Clone size, where shown, is once, few, many, or a class for clones that have expanded.

DNA: TGTGCCAGCAGCATGGGACAGGGAGCCTACGAGCAGTACTTC
CDR3: CASSMGQGAYEQYF
size: .
J: TRBJ2-7
D: TRBD1
V: TRBV7-3

DNA: TGCAGCGTTCAAGGACAGGGCAGGGCCTACGAGCAGTACTTC
CDR3: CSVQGQGRAYEQYF
size: .
J: TRBJ2-7
D: TRBD1
V: TRBV29-1

DNA: TGTGCCAGCAGTTGGGGGGTTAGCTACGAGCAGTACTTC
CDR3: CASSWGVSYEQYF
size: .
J: TRBJ2-7
D: .
V: TRBV12-3/TRBV12-4

DNA: TGTGCCAGCAGTTTTGGACAGTCGGCTGAAGCTTTCTTT
CDR3: CASSFGQSAEAFF
size: .
J: TRBJ1-1
D: .
V: TRBV27

DNA: TGCGCCAGCAGCCAAGATTTGGCTCCGGGCAATGAGCAGTTCTTC
CDR3: CASSQDLAPGNEQFF
size: .
J: TRBJ2-1
D: .
V: TRBV4-3

DNA: TGTGCCAGCAGCTGGGGGGGTTATCAAGAGACCCAGTACTTC
CDR3: CASSWGGYQETQYF
size: .
J: TRBJ2-5
D: TRBD2
V: TRBV5-8

DNA: TGTGCCAGCAGTTTACAGGGCTCTAATTCACCCCTCCACTTT
CDR3: CASSLQGSNSPLHF
size: few
J: TRBJ1-6
D: .
V: TRBV27

DNA: TGCGCCAGCAGCCTCTTACTAGCGGGGGGAAACAATGAGCAGTTCTTC
CDR3: CASSLLLAGGNNEQFF
size: .
J: TRBJ2-1
D: TRBD2
V: TRBV5-1

DNA: TGTGCCACCAGTGCGGCACAATGGGAGACCCAGTACTTC
CDR3: CATSAAQWETQYF
size: .
J: TRBJ2-5
D: .
V: TRBV24-1

DNA: TGTGCCAGCAGCCGCCCGACACGGACGGACACTGAAGCTTTCTTT
CDR3: CASSRPTRTDTEAFF
size: .
J: TRBJ1-1
D: .
V: TRBV7-2